The 24 T cell receptor beta chains below were found in one sample sequenced in a study of T cells in Graves' hyperthyroidism and ophthalmopathy. Amplified TCR beta CDR3 regions came from RNA transcripts. HTBI primers were employed in a first-round RT-PCR of the TCR CDR3. TCRdb re-called the multiplex PCR reads with MiXCR, one entry per CDR3 protein. The data contain 350,000 to 450,000 distinct CDR3 sequences, roughly 13% of them singletons. Sample: blood. The source is a man aged 50 or older with Graves' ophthalmopathy.

The sample holds a few counts of this clonotype. The rearrangement joins TRBV6-1 to TRBJ2-7; 9 bases are shared with TRBD1. Trimming took 5 bases from V and 2 from J; bases not matched to a gene: 7. The CDR3 contains 15 residues. Germline CDR1 reads MNHNS; CDR2 reads SASEGT. The CDR3 region has the DNA TGTGCCAGCAGTCAGAACAGGGGGCAGACCTACGAGCAGTACTTC. Translated, it gives CASSQNRGQTYEQYF.

This clonotype came up many times. The CDR3 nucleotides are TGTGCCAGCCTCAAGACCTACGAGCAGTACTTC. This gives the protein CASLKTYEQYF. V gene TRBV2 combines with J gene TRBJ2-7; D is unresolved. The germline gives CDR1 SNHLY, CDR2 FYNNEI. The CDR3 extends over 11 amino acids. The germline V and J ends were trimmed by 8 bases and 2 bases, with 7 bases remaining between them.

The rearrangement links TRBV6-4 to TRBJ2-2, with D tentatively TRBD2 (6 bases). The germline V and J ends were trimmed by 3 bases and 3 bases, with 17 bases remaining between them. Germline CDR1 MRHNA, CDR2 SNTAGT. This CDR3 is built from 17 residues. The CDR3 reads CASSESALATYTGELFF. The CDR3 DNA reads as TGTGCCAGCAGTGAATCTGCCCTAGCGACCTACACCGGGGAGCTGTTTTTT.

The rearrangement links TRBV19 to TRBJ2-7; D possibly corresponds to TRBD1 (6 bases). The germline CDR1 and CDR2 sequences are LNHDA and SQIVND (reference sequence). Trimming removed 2 bases from V and 6 bases from J, with 11 bases in between. This CDR3 is 13 amino acids long. CDR3 residues: CASSISGAFEQYF. CDR3 DNA sequence: TGTGCCAGTAGTATATCAGGGGCTTTCGAGCAGTACTTC.

This chain links TRBV29-1 with TRBJ2-1, with D possibly matching TRBD2 (6 bases). Germline V gene lookup returns CDR1 SQVTM and CDR2 ANQGSEA. The CDR3 has 15 residues. V dropped 1 base and J dropped 7 bases, with 17 bases sitting between them. The CDR3 coding sequence is TGCAGCGTTGAAGGGACTAAATTGGGAAAAAATGAGCAGTTCTTC. Translation: CSVEGTKLGKNEQFF.

This clonotype was recorded many times. The chain is built from TRBV27 and TRBJ2-3; TRBD1 is a possible D gene (6 bases). The germline V gene has CDR1 MNHEY and CDR2 SMNVEV (reference sequence). The CDR3 runs 15 residues. V gave up 5 bases and J gave up 4 bases, with 16 bases separating them. CDR3 protein: CASSPTYRDADTQYF. DNA of the CDR3: TGTGCCAGCAGTCCCACCTACAGGGATGCAGATACGCAGTATTTT.

This clonotype was observed many times. The chain carries TRBV11-2 and TRBJ2-1; the match to TRBD2 covers 12 bases. This CDR3 has 20 residues. Germline V lookup: CDR1 SGHAT, CDR2 FQNNGV. The J segment lost 0 bases and the V segment lost 5 bases, leaving 14 bases of the junction unmatched. DNA for the CDR3: TGTGCCAGCAGCGCCAGCACCACTAGCGGGAGGAGAAGCTCCTACAATGAGCAGTTCTTC. It encodes CASSASTTSGRRSSYNEQFF.

This clonotype has ten or more counts. This chain uses TRBV6-1 with TRBJ1-1; perhaps TRBD1 as D (5 bases). The V end was cut by 0 bases, the J end by 4 bases, with 9 bases between. The V gene's germline CDR1 is MNHNS and CDR2 SASEGT. This CDR3 has 14 amino acids. CDR3 nucleotides: TGTGCCAGCAGTGAAGCGGGGCCCGCCACTGAAGCTTTCTTT. It is translated as CASSEAGPATEAFF.

The V call is TRBV28, the J call TRBJ2-1; 9 nucleotides match TRBD2. CDR3 size: 15 residues. The V gene end was trimmed by 6 bases and the J gene end by 9 bases; junction bases not matched to a gene: 12. The germline gives CDR1 MDHEN, CDR2 SYDVKM. The CDR3 DNA reads as TGTGCCAGCAGGAAAACCGGGACTAGCATCACTGAGCAGTTCTTC. Protein: CASRKTGTSITEQFF. Variable domain in full (rest from reference TRBV28 and TRBJ2-1): DVKVTQSSRYLVKRTGEKVFLECVQDMDHENMFWYRQDPGLGLRLIYFSYDVKMKEKGDIPEGYSVSREKKERFSLILESASTNQTSMYLCASRKTGTSITEQFFGPGTRLTVL.

In this sample, this clonotype turned up many times. This chain uses TRBV10-3 with TRBJ2-1; 8 positions agree with TRBD2. Per germline, CDR1 ENHRY and CDR2 SYGVKD. The ends lost 5 bases at V and 3 bases at J; junction bases unmatched: 3. CDR3 length: 14 residues. CDR3 region: CAISRGGVYNEQFF. The CDR3 DNA reads as TGTGCCATCAGTCGGGGGGGGGTCTACAATGAGCAGTTCTTC.

Ten or more counts support this clonotype. The chain combines TRBV5-4 with TRBJ2-3, with 7 bases aligning to TRBD2. CDR1 is SGHNT, CDR2 YYREEE, per germline (reference sequence). Trimming took 2 bases from V and 4 from J; bases not matched to a gene: 13. This CDR3 contains 17 residues. The CDR3 here is CASSFSSGRPSADTQYF. The CDR3 bases are TGTGCCAGCAGCTTCTCTAGCGGAAGACCTTCGGCAGATACGCAGTATTTT.

This clonotype was seen repeatedly, ten times or more. CDR3 bases: TGTGCCAGCAGCTGCCGGACAGGGGCCGCCGTGCCCAAAAACATTCAGTACTTC. This codes for CASSCRTGAAVPKNIQYF. The V gene is TRBV7-3, the J gene TRBJ2-4, with 9 nucleotides matching TRBD1. Germline V gives CDR1 SGHTA, CDR2 FQGTGA. This CDR3 is 18 amino acids long. The V and J ends lost 4 bases and 2 bases, in that order; junction bases with no gene match: 12.

The chain uses TRBV9 and TRBJ1-2; TRBD1 agrees at 8 bases. The junction had 6 bases not matched to a gene; V was cut back by 0 bases and J by 5 bases. The germline V gene encodes CDR1 SGDLS and CDR2 YYNGEE. CDR3 length: 15 residues. The CDR3 nucleotides read TGTGCCAGCAGCGTAGAGAGCAGGGGGCTGTATGGCTACACCTTC. Translating gives CASSVESRGLYGYTF.

This clonotype was seen at least ten times. V gene TRBV28 combines with J gene TRBJ1-2; TRBD1 agrees at 8 bases. V was pared by 4 bases and J by 7 bases, with 8 bases of the junction left unmatched. CDR3 length: 14 residues. Germline V gene data show CDR1 as MDHEN and CDR2 as SYDVKM. The CDR3 bases are TGTGCCAGCAGTTCCAGGGGGCTGGGGAGTGGCTACACCTTC. It specifies CASSSRGLGSGYTF.

There are many counts of this clonotype. V and J are TRBV3-1 and TRBJ1-2; 9 bases line up with TRBD1. The V and J ends lost 4 bases and 2 bases, in that order; junction bases with no gene match: 5. Per germline, CDR1 LGHDT and CDR2 YNNKEL (reference sequence). This CDR3 region has 15 residues. This CDR3 is CASSLRTGENYGYTF. CDR3 in DNA: TGTGCCAGCAGCCTTAGGACAGGGGAAAACTATGGCTACACCTTC. Using reference TRBV3-1 and TRBJ1-2 for the parts outside the CDR3, the full variable domain is DTAVSQTPKYLVTQMGNDKSIKCEQNLGHDTMYWYKQDSKKFLKIMFSYNNKELIINETVPNRFSPKSPDKAHLNLHINSLELGDSAVYFCASSLRTGENYGYTFGSGTRLTVV.

This clonotype was observed a few times. This chain links TRBV7-2 with TRBJ1-3; D gene uncertain. CDR3 length equals 14 residues. Germline V lookup: CDR1 SGHTA, CDR2 FQGNSA. Between the trimmed V and J ends, which lost 3 bases and 2 bases, there was a span of 8 bases. CDR3 sequence reads: CASSFRKTGNTIYF. Here the CDR3 DNA reads TGTGCCAGCAGCTTCAGGAAGACTGGAAACACCATATATTTT.

The rearrangement links TRBV6-1 to TRBJ1-2; 8 bases agree with TRBD1. The trim removed 4 bases at V and 8 bases at J, leaving 6 bases unmatched. Germline V gene data show CDR1 as MNHNS and CDR2 as SASEGT. CDR3 length: 13 residues. In DNA, the CDR3 is TGTGCCAGCAGTGGCGACAGGGACAGGGGCTACACCTTC. Translated, it gives CASSGDRDRGYTF.

This clonotype was seen at least ten times. The V call is TRBV2, the J call TRBJ1-5; D unresolved. CDR1 and CDR2 (germline): SNHLY, FYNNEI. This CDR3 has 13 residues. The germline V and J ends were trimmed by 6 bases and 8 bases, with 14 bases remaining between them. The CDR3 here is CASSTNSPEPQHF. The CDR3 coding sequence is TGTGCCAGCAGCACCAACAGTCCGGAGCCCCAGCATTTT.

This clonotype showed up many times. Here the CDR3 DNA reads TGTGCCAGCAGTTTCAAGGGCGGGGAGCTGTTTTTT. Its protein is CASSFKGGELFF. This chain uses TRBV27 with TRBJ2-2; no definite D call. The V gene lost 3 bases and the J gene lost 7 bases, with 6 bases spanning the gap. This CDR3 is built from 12 residues. The germline V gene has CDR1 MNHEY and CDR2 SMNVEV (reference sequence).

This clonotype was detected ten times or more. The CDR3 DNA is TGCAGTGCTAGGGGAGGACCCCAAGGCTATGGCTACACCTTC. Translation: CSARGGPQGYGYTF. The V gene is TRBV20-1, the J gene TRBJ1-2, with D unclear. The germline gives CDR1 DFQATT, CDR2 SNEGSKA (reference sequence). There are 14 residues in the CDR3. The V gene lost 3 bases and the J gene lost 4 bases, with 15 bases spanning the gap.

The gene calls are TRBV19 and TRBJ2-1, with 12 bases fitting TRBD2. From germline, CDR1 is LNHDA and CDR2 SQIVND (reference sequence). This CDR3 region has 15 residues. V trimming: 3 bases; J trimming: 7 bases; junction bases outside the gene matches: 4. CDR3 region: CASSILLAGGNEQFF. CDR3 bases: TGTGCCAGTAGTATTTTGCTAGCGGGAGGGAATGAGCAGTTCTTC.

This clonotype was counted ten times or more. The chain joins TRBV20-1 to TRBJ2-1; no firm D call. Between the trimmed V and J ends, which lost 6 bases and 3 bases, there was a span of 9 bases. This CDR3 region has 12 residues. Germline V lookup: CDR1 DFQATT, CDR2 SNEGSKA (reference sequence). CDR3 region: CSAVLLYNEQFF. The CDR3 DNA sequence: TGCAGTGCGGTGCTGCTCTACAATGAGCAGTTCTTC.

This clonotype was seen repeatedly, ten times or more. CDR3 sequence (DNA): TGTGCCAGCAGCCAAGAGGTCGATACGCAGTATTTT. The encoded protein is CASSQEVDTQYF. The chain recombines TRBV3-1 with TRBJ2-3; D not certain. Trimming stripped 0 bases from V and 6 bases from J, with 4 bases between. The length of the CDR3 is 12 residues. CDR1 and CDR2 (germline): LGHDT, YNNKEL (reference sequence).

The rearrangement links TRBV27 to TRBJ1-6, with a possible D match to TRBD1 (5 bases). The germline gives CDR1 MNHEY, CDR2 SMNVEV (reference sequence). V lost 5 bases and J 0 bases, leaving 20 bases between the germline ends. This CDR3 contains 19 residues. CDR3 protein: CASSPPRQSPSSYNSPLHF. As DNA, the CDR3 is TGTGCCAGCAGTCCCCCCCGACAGTCCCCGAGCTCCTATAATTCACCCCTCCACTTT.